Included here is one T cell receptor (beta chain) sequence, with context. The protocol was immunoSEQ multiplex PCR, while the TCRdb copy is restricted to in-frame clones and leaves out a portion. The data contain about 19,000 clones, more than 60% of them singletons. This entry is derived from a study of OX40 agonist ivuxolimab in advanced cancers. Study information: The mean age was around 56 years, ranging from 23 to 79, with 65% to 90% of participants male.

The CDR3 sequence is 16 residues long. Germline lookup yields CDR1 SGHTA and CDR2 FQGTGA. J lost 6 bases, V lost 5 bases, and 15 bases had no gene match. The sequencing used CD4+ or CD8+ T cells sorted from blood, collected in a trial of the OX40 agonist ivuxolimab. The chain joins TRBV7-3 to TRBJ1-2; 7 bases map to TRBD1. The TCR sequence derives from an adult with an advanced solid tumor such as melanoma, head and neck, liver or kidney cancer. The CDR3 DNA sequence: TGTGCCAGCAGCCACCAGGGGGTCGCAGGGTGGGATGGCTACACCTTC. It encodes CASSHQGVAGWDGYTF.